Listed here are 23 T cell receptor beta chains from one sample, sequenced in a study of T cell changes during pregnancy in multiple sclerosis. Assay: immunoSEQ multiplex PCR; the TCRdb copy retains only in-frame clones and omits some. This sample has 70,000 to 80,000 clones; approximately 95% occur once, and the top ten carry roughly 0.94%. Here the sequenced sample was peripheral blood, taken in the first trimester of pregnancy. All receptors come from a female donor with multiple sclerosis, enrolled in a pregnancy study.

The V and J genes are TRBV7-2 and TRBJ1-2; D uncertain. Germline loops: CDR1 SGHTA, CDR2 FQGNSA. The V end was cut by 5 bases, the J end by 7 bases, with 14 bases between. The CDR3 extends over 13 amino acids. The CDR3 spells CASSQRSEGGYTF. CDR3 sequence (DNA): TGTGCCAGCAGCCAACGTTCAGAGGGTGGCTACACCTTC. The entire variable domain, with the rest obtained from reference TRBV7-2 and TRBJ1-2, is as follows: GAGVSQSPSNKVTEKGKDVELRCDPISGHTALYWYRQSLGQGLEFLIYFQGNSAPDKSGLPSDRFSAERTGGSVSTLTIQRTQQEDSAVYLCASSQRSEGGYTFGSGTRLTVV.

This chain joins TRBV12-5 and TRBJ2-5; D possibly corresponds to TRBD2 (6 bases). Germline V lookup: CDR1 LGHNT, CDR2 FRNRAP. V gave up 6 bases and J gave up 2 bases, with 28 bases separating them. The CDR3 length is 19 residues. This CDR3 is CASGLALRPIGEEQETQYF. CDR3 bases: TGTGCTAGTGGCCTCGCCCTACGACCCATAGGGGAGGAGCAAGAGACCCAGTACTTC.

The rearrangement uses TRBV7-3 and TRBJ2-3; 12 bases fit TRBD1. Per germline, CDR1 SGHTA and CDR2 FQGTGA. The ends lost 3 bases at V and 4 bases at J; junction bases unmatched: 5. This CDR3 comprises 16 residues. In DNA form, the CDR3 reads TGTGCCAGCAGCTTGGGGACAGGGGGCTGGGCAGATACGCAGTATTTT. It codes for CASSLGTGGWADTQYF.

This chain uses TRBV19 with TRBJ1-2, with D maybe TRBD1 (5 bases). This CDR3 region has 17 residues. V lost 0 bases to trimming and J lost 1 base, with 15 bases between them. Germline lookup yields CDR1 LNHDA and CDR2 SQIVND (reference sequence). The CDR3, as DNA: TGTGCCAGTAGTATAGAGTCGGGACTCCTCCGTAACTATGGCTACACCTTC. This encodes CASSIESGLLRNYGYTF.

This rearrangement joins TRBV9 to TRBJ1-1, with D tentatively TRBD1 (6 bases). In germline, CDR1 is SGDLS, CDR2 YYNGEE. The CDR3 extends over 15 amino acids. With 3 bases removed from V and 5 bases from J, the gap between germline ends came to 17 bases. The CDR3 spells CASSGGRGGLTEAFF. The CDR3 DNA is TGTGCCAGCAGCGGGGGGAGAGGGGGTTTGACTGAAGCTTTCTTT.

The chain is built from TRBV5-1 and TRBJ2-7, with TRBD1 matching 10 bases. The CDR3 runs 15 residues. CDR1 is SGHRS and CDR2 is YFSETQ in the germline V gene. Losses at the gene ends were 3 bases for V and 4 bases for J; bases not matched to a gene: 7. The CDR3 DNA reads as TGCGCCAGCAGCTCGAGGACAGGGGGATTTTACGAGCAGTACTTC. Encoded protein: CASSSRTGGFYEQYF.

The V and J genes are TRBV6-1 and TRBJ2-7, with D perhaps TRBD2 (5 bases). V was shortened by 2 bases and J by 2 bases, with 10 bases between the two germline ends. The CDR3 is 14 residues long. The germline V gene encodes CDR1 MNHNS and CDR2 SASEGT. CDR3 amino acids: CASSESDGAYEQYF. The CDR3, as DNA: TGTGCCAGCAGTGAAAGCGACGGGGCCTACGAGCAGTACTTC.

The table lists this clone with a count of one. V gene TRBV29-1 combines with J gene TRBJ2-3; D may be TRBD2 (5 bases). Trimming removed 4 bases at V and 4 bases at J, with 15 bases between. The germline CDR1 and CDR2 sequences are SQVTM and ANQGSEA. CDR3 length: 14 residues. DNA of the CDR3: TGCAGCGTTGTGGGTAGCTGGGGAGCAGATACGCAGTATTTT. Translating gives CSVVGSWGADTQYF.

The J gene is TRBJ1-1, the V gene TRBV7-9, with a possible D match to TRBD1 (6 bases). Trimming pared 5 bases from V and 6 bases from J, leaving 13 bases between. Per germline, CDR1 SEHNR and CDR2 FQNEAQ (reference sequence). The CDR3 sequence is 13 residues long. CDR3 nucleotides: TGTGCCAGCAGCGAGCCAGGGGCCCCTGAAGCTTTCTTT. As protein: CASSEPGAPEAFF. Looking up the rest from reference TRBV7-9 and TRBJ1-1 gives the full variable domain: DTGVSQNPRHKITKRGQNVTFRCDPISEHNRLYWYRQTLGQGPEFLTYFQNEAQLEKSRLLSDRFSAERPKGSFSTLEIQRTEQGDSAMYLCASSEPGAPEAFFGQGTRLTVV.

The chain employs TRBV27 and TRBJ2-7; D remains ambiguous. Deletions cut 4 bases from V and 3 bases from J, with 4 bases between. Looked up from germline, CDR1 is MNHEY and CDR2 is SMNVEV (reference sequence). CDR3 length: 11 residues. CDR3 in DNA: TGTGCCAGCAGTTCAAACTACGAGCAGTACTTC. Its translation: CASSSNYEQYF.

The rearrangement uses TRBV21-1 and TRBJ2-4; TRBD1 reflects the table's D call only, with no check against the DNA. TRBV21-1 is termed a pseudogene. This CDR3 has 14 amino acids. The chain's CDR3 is CASTRGLGKNIQYF. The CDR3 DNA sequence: TGTGCCAGCACCAGGGGGCTGGGCAAAAACATTCAGTACTTC.

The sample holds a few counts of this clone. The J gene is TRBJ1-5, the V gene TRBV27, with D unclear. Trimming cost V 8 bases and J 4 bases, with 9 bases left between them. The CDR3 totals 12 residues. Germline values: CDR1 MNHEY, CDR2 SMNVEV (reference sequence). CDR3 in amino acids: CASRPGNQPQHF. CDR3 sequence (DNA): TGTGCCAGCCGCCCCGGGAATCAGCCCCAGCATTTT.

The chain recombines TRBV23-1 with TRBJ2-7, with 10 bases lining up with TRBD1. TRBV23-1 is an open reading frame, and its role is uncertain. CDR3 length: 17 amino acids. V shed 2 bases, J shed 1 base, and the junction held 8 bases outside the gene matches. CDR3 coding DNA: TGCGCCAGCAGTCAACCCGGGGGGGGACAGGGGTCCTACGAGCAGTACTTC. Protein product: CASSQPGGGQGSYEQYF.

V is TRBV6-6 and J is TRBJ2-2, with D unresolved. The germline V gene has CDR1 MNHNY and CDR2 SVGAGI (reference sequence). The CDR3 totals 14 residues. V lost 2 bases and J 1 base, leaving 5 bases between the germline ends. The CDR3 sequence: CASSYELNTGELFF. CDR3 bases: TGTGCCAGCAGTTACGAGCTGAACACCGGGGAGCTGTTTTTT.

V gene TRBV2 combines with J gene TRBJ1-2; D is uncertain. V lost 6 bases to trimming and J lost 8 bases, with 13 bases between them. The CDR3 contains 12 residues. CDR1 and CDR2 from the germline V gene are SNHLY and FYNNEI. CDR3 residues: CASSLQRAGYTF. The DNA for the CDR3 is TGTGCCAGCAGCCTACAGAGGGCCGGCTACACCTTC.

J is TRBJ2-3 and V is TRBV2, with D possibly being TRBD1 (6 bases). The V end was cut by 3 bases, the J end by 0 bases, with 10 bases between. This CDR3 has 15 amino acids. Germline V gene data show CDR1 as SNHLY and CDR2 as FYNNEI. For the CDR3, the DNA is TGTGCCAGCAGTGATCAGGGGACCAGCACAGATACGCAGTATTTT. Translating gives CASSDQGTSTDTQYF.

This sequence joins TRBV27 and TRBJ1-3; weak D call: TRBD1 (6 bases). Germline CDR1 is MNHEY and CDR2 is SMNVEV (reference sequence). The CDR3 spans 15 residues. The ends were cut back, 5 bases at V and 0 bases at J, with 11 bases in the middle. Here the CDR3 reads CASSTRGYSGNTIYF. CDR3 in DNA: TGTGCCAGCAGTACCAGGGGCTACTCTGGAAACACCATATATTTT.

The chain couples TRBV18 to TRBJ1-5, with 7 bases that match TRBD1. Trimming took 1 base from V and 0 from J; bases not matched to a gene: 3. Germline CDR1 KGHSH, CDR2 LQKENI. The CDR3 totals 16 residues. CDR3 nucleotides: TGTGCCAGCTCACCACAAGACAGGGATAGCAATCAGCCCCAGCATTTT. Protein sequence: CASSPQDRDSNQPQHF.

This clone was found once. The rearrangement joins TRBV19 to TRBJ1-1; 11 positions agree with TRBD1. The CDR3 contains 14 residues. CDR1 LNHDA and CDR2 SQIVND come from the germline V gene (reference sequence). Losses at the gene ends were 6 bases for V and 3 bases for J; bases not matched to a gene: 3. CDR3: CASRGQGVDTEAFF. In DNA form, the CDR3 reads TGTGCCAGTAGGGGACAGGGGGTCGACACTGAAGCTTTCTTT. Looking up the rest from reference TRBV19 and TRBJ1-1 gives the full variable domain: DGGITQSPKYLFRKEGQNVTLSCEQNLNHDAMYWYRQDPGQGLRLIYYSQIVNDFQKGDIAEGYSVSREKKESFPLTVTSAQKNPTAFYLCASRGQGVDTEAFFGQGTRLTVV.

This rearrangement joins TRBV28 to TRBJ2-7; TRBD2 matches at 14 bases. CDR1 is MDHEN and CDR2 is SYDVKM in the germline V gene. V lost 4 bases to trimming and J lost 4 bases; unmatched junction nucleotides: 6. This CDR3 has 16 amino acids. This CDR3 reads CASSSWGLAGVYEQYF. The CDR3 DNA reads TGTGCCAGCAGTTCCTGGGGACTAGCGGGAGTGTACGAGCAGTACTTC.

The CDR3: CASSLEASGSYNEQFF. The CDR3 coding sequence is TGCGCCAGCAGCTTGGAAGCTAGTGGCTCCTACAATGAGCAGTTCTTC. The chain carries TRBV5-1 and TRBJ2-1; D not resolved. CDR1 and CDR2 from the germline V gene are SGHRS and YFSETQ. The CDR3 length is 16 residues. V dropped 0 bases and J dropped 0 bases, with 10 bases sitting between them.

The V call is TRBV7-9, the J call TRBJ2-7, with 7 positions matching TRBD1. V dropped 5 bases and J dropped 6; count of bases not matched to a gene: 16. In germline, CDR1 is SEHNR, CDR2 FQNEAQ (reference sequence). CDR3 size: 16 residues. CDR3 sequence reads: CASSPEDRSYYGEQYF. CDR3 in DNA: TGTGCCAGCAGCCCCGAGGACAGGAGCTACTACGGCGAGCAGTACTTC. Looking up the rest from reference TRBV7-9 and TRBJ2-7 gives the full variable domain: DTGVSQNPRHKITKRGQNVTFRCDPISEHNRLYWYRQTLGQGPEFLTYFQNEAQLEKSRLLSDRFSAERPKGSFSTLEIQRTEQGDSAMYLCASSPEDRSYYGEQYFGPGTRLTVT.

DNA of the CDR3: TGTGCCTGGAGTACAACGGGACTAGGAAATGAGCAGTTCTTC. This codes for CAWSTTGLGNEQFF. This rearrangement joins TRBV30 to TRBJ2-1; the match to TRBD2 covers 8 bases. Looked up from germline, CDR1 is GTSNPN and CDR2 is SVGIG (reference sequence). V lost 2 bases to trimming and J lost 7 bases; unmatched junction nucleotides: 7. The CDR3 has 14 amino acids.